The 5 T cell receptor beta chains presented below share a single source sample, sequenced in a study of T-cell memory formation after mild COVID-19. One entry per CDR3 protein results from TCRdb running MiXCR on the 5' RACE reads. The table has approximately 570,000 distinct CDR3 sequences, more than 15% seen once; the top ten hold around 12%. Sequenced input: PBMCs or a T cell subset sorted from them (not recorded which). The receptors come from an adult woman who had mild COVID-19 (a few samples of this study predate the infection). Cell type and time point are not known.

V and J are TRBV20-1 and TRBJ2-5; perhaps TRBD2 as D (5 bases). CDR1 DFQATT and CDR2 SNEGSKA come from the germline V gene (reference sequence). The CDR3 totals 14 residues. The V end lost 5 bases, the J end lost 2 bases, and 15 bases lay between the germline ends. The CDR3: CSALSVAKQETQYF. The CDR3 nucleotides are TGCAGTGCTCTTAGCGTGGCCAAACAAGAGACCCAGTACTTC.

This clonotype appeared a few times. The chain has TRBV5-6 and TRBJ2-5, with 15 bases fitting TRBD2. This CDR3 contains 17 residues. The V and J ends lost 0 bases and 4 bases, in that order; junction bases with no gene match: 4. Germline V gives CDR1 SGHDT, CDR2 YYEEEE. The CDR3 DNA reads TGTGCCAGCAGCTTGGTGGGACTAGCGGGGGGCGCAGAGACCCAGTACTTC. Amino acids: CASSLVGLAGGAETQYF.

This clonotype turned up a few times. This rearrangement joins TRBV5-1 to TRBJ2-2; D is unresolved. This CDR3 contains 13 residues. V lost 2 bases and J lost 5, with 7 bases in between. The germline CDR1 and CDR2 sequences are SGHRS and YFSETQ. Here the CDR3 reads CASSFQKTGELFF. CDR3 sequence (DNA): TGCGCCAGCAGCTTCCAGAAAACCGGGGAGCTGTTTTTT.

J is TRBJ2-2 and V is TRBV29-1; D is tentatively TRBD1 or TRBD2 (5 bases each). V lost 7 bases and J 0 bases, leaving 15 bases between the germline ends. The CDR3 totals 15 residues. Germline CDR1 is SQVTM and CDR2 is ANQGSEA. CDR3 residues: CSDGGGSANTGELFF. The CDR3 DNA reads TGCAGCGACGGTGGGGGAAGTGCGAACACCGGGGAGCTGTTTTTT.

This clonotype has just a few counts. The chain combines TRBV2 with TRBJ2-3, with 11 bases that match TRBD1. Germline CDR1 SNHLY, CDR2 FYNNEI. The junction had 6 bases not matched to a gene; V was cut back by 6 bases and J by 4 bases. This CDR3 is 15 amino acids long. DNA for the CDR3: TGTGCCAGCAGCTTGGGACAGGGGGGCTCAGATACGCAGTATTTT. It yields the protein CASSLGQGGSDTQYF.